This entry lists 28 T cell receptor beta chains sequenced from one sample in a study of blood T cell repertoires in COVID-19. TCRdb keeps only in-frame clones here, not all; method: immunoSEQ multiplex PCR. Here the sample spans 90,000 to 150,000 clones, around 87% being singletons. What was sequenced was peripheral blood. Source of these receptors: a man between 65 and 79 years old with active or convalescent COVID-19.

This sequence joins TRBV3-1 (or the pseudogene TRBV3-2) and TRBJ2-1, with TRBD2 identical over 11 bases. Germline lookup yields CDR1 LGHDT and CDR2 YNNKEL (reference sequence). CDR3 length: 15 residues. Trimming took 6 bases from V and 6 from J; bases not matched to a gene: 7. The CDR3, as DNA: TGTGCCAGCAGTACTAGCGGGGGAGGCCGCAATGAGCAGTTCTTC. Translation gives CASSTSGGGRNEQFF.

The gene calls are TRBV28 and TRBJ2-1, with a possible D match to TRBD2 (5 bases). Germline V gene data show CDR1 as MDHEN and CDR2 as SYDVKM. Trimming pared 6 bases from V and 0 bases from J, leaving 12 bases between. This CDR3 contains 15 residues. CDR3 nucleotide sequence: TGTGCCAGCAGGACCCCGGCGGGCTCCTACAATGAGCAGTTCTTC. It encodes CASRTPAGSYNEQFF.

V usage is TRBV27 and J usage is TRBJ1-2; D is undetermined. The germline V and J ends were trimmed by 4 bases and 6 bases, with 15 bases remaining between them. Germline CDR1 and CDR2: MNHEY and SMNVEV (reference sequence). The CDR3 consists of 14 residues. DNA of the CDR3: TGTGCCAGCAGTTACAGCGGACTGCCGAATGGCTACACCTTC. This encodes CASSYSGLPNGYTF.

V usage is TRBV11-3 and J usage is TRBJ2-5; 7 bases are shared with TRBD1. The CDR3 runs to 14 residues. Germline loops: CDR1 SGHNT, CDR2 YENEEA. After removal of 1 base from V and 2 bases from J, the junction contained 1 base not matched to a gene. The CDR3 region has the DNA TGTGCCAGCAGCTTAGGGGACAGACAAGAGACCCAGTACTTC. Translated: CASSLGDRQETQYF.

CDR3 residues: CASSFGWESAYEQYF. The CDR3 bases are TGTGCCAGCAGCTTCGGATGGGAGTCCGCCTACGAGCAGTACTTC. The genes are TRBV7-2 and TRBJ2-7, with a tentative D call TRBD2 (5 bases). V lost 3 bases to trimming and J lost 2 bases, with 14 bases between them. In germline, CDR1 is SGHTA, CDR2 FQGNSA. This CDR3 is built from 15 residues.

The gene calls are TRBV27 and TRBJ1-5; TRBD1 agrees at 8 bases. With 5 bases clipped from V and 1 base from J, the junction kept 4 bases outside the gene matches. CDR3 length equals 15 residues. Germline loops: CDR1 MNHEY, CDR2 SMNVEV (reference sequence). In DNA form, the CDR3 reads TGTGCCAGCAGTAGTTACAGGGGGAGCAATCAGCCCCAGCATTTT. It is translated as CASSSYRGSNQPQHF.

This clone was recorded once. The V gene is TRBV18, the J gene TRBJ1-3; tentative D call: TRBD1 (5 bases). The germline CDR1 and CDR2 sequences are KGHSH and LQKENI. The CDR3 loop spans 15 amino acids. Deletions cut 0 bases from V and 2 bases from J, with 8 bases between. The CDR3 DNA follows: TGTGCCAGCTCACCACCATCAGGGACTGGAAACACCATATATTTT. It is translated as CASSPPSGTGNTIYF. Full variable domain (remainder filled in from reference TRBV18 and TRBJ1-3): NAGVMQNPRHLVRRRGQEARLRCSPMKGHSHVYWYRQLPEEGLKFMVYLQKENIIDESGMPKERFSAEFPKEGPSILRIQQVVRGDSAAYFCASSPPSGTGNTIYFGEGSWLTVV.

The rearrangement uses TRBV21-1 and TRBJ2-7; the table's D call of TRBD2 was not tested on the DNA. TRBV21-1 is a documented pseudogene. CDR3 length: 16 residues. CDR3 loop: CASSKGPSGGGYEQYF. The CDR3, as DNA: TGTGCCAGCAGCAAAGGTCCTAGCGGAGGGGGGTACGAGCAGTACTTC.

This chain connects TRBV5-1 to TRBJ2-3; 11 bases agree with TRBD2. The CDR3 runs to 15 residues. Germline V gives CDR1 SGHRS, CDR2 YFSETQ. V was clipped by 2 bases and J by 3 bases; unmatched bases: 2. The CDR3 here is CASSFGTSGTDTQYF. CDR3 in DNA: TGCGCCAGCAGCTTTGGGACTAGCGGAACAGATACGCAGTATTTT.

This rearrangement joins TRBV27 to TRBJ2-3, with TRBD1 matching over 7 bases. Germline CDR1 is MNHEY and CDR2 is SMNVEV (reference sequence). The ends lost 4 bases at V and 4 bases at J; junction bases unmatched: 2. The CDR3 totals 13 residues. The CDR3 sequence is CASSSQGADTQYF. The CDR3 DNA reads as TGTGCCAGCAGTTCCCAGGGGGCAGATACGCAGTATTTT.

This clone was counted a single time. CDR3 region: CASSGAGDTEAFF. CDR3 coding DNA: TGTGCCAGCTCCGGGGCGGGGGACACTGAAGCTTTCTTT. The rearrangement links TRBV28 to TRBJ1-1, with D perhaps TRBD1 (5 bases). The CDR3 is 13 amino acids. From germline, CDR1 is MDHEN and CDR2 SYDVKM. Between the trimmed V and J ends, which lost 8 bases and 3 bases, there was a span of 13 bases.

The chain carries TRBV29-1 and TRBJ1-6; maybe TRBD1 (6 bases). Trimming took off 6 bases at V and 14 bases at J, with 14 bases between the two ends. This CDR3 is 11 amino acids long. Germline V gives CDR1 SQVTM, CDR2 ANQGSEA. The CDR3 DNA is TGCAGCGTAGATCAGGGGAACACCCTCCACTTT. Amino acid sequence: CSVDQGNTLHF.

This sequence joins TRBV3-1 (or the pseudogene TRBV3-2) and TRBJ1-5; D remains unclear. Between the trimmed V and J ends, which lost 1 base and 2 bases, there was a span of 6 bases. Per the germline V gene, CDR1 is LGHDT and CDR2 is YNNKEL (reference sequence). The CDR3 extends over 14 amino acids. CDR3 DNA sequence: TGTGCCAGCAGCCAAGTCGTCGGCAATCAGCCCCAGCATTTT. Translating it yields CASSQVVGNQPQHF.

In DNA form, the CDR3 reads TGTGCCAGCAGTAGAAGGACTAGCGGGTATGACAATGAGCAGTTCTTC. Its translation is CASSRRTSGYDNEQFF. V usage is TRBV27 and J usage is TRBJ2-1, with 11 nucleotides matching TRBD2. This CDR3 spans 16 amino acids. The V gene end was trimmed by 5 bases and the J gene end by 5 bases; junction bases not matched to a gene: 8. The V gene's germline CDR1 is MNHEY and CDR2 SMNVEV (reference sequence).

This clone was detected only a few times. J is TRBJ1-4 and V is TRBV9, with unresolved D. This CDR3 has 15 amino acids. V gave up 0 bases and J gave up 7 bases, with 13 bases separating them. Germline V gives CDR1 SGDLS, CDR2 YYNGEE. The chain's CDR3 is CASSVAVGEGEKLFF. For the CDR3, the DNA is TGTGCCAGCAGCGTAGCTGTCGGGGAGGGTGAAAAACTGTTTTTT.

V usage is TRBV6-4 and J usage is TRBJ1-2, with a weak D call TRBD1 (6 bases). This CDR3 comprises 13 residues. CDR1 MRHNA and CDR2 SNTAGT come from the germline V gene. V gave up 4 bases and J gave up 4 bases, with 10 bases separating them. The CDR3 is CASSAGQTYGYTF. The CDR3 nucleotides read TGTGCCAGCAGTGCTGGACAGACCTATGGCTACACCTTC.

J is TRBJ2-7 and V is TRBV5-1; 8 nucleotides line up with TRBD2. The V gene end was trimmed by 7 bases and the J gene end by 1 base; junction bases not matched to a gene: 16. This CDR3 is built from 17 residues. Germline CDR1 SGHRS, CDR2 YFSETQ. CDR3 in DNA: TGCGCCAGCTCCTCCCGGTCTAGCGGGCCTTTATCCTACGAGCAGTACTTC. This sequence encodes CASSSRSSGPLSYEQYF.

This clone is a singleton in its sample. The rearrangement joins TRBV27 to TRBJ2-2; D perhaps matches TRBD1 (5 bases). Trimming took off 8 bases at V and 6 bases at J, with 16 bases between the two ends. Germline CDR1 reads MNHEY; CDR2 reads SMNVEV (reference sequence). CDR3 size: 14 residues. CDR3 nucleotide sequence: TGTGCCAGCCTACCCCCAGGGTTGGCCGGGGAGCTGTTTTTT. This sequence encodes CASLPPGLAGELFF.

The chain employs TRBV4-1 and TRBJ2-1; 7 bases are shared with TRBD2. CDR3 size: 17 residues. With 0 bases clipped from V and 4 bases from J, the junction kept 9 bases outside the gene matches. Germline V gene data show CDR1 as MGHRA and CDR2 as YSYEKL. The CDR3 sequence is CASSQDGPYSGYNEQFF. CDR3 sequence (DNA): TGCGCCAGCAGCCAAGATGGACCCTATAGCGGGTACAATGAGCAGTTCTTC.

Concerning this clone itself: Relative to the germline gene, one junction end is altered; a read error may explain this. The rearrangement links TRBV10-3 to TRBJ2-1, with 15 positions matching TRBD2. The CDR3 covers 12 residues. Per the germline V gene, CDR1 is ENHRY and CDR2 is SYGVKD. The CDR3 nucleotides are TGTGCCATCAGTGAGGGGACTAGCGGGAGGATCTTC. Protein: CAISEGTSGRIF.

The rearrangement links TRBV5-4 to TRBJ2-7; 10 bases agree with TRBD1. The junction had 7 bases not matched to a gene; V was cut back by 4 bases and J by 9 bases. CDR3 length: 13 residues. The germline CDR1 and CDR2 sequences are SGHNT and YYREEE (reference sequence). The CDR3 nucleotides read TGTGCCAGCAGCCGACAGGGGGCGGAACGGCAGTACTTC. It encodes CASSRQGAERQYF.

The rearrangement uses TRBV28 and TRBJ1-2; maybe TRBD1 (6 bases). The CDR3 extends over 13 amino acids. Trimming cost V 8 bases and J 7 bases, with 17 bases left between them. CDR1 and CDR2 from the germline V gene are MDHEN and SYDVKM. The CDR3, as DNA: TGTGCCAGCGGCGGGGGGGACAAATTTGGCTACACCTTC. As protein: CASGGGDKFGYTF.

The J gene is TRBJ2-1, the V gene TRBV9; 7 bases agree with TRBD2. V lost 7 bases, J lost 6 bases, and 13 bases stayed unmatched. Germline V lookup: CDR1 SGDLS, CDR2 YYNGEE. The CDR3 is made up of 15 amino acids. In nucleotides, the CDR3 is TGTGCCAGCTCGACTCGGCGGGAGCGGGGCAATGAGCAGTTCTTC. Amino acid sequence: CASSTRRERGNEQFF.

The chain joins TRBV19 to TRBJ2-7; 7 bases map to TRBD2. The CDR3 is 14 amino acids. The V gene's germline CDR1 is LNHDA and CDR2 SQIVND (reference sequence). The V segment lost 1 base and the J segment 3 bases; nucleotides outside the gene matches: 3. CDR3 in amino acids: CASSIGWGGYEQYF. The CDR3 DNA is TGTGCCAGTAGTATAGGATGGGGGGGCTACGAGCAGTACTTC.

In DNA form, the CDR3 reads TGTGCCACCCCGGGGACAGGGCTTGAGACCCAGTACTTC. Residues: CATPGTGLETQYF. V usage is TRBV2 and J usage is TRBJ2-5, with 9 nucleotides matching TRBD1. Germline V lookup: CDR1 SNHLY, CDR2 FYNNEI. J was trimmed by 5 bases and V by 10 bases; bases with no gene match: 8. The CDR3 consists of 13 residues.

This clone was recorded only once. Written as DNA, the CDR3 is TGTGCCAGCAGCCCTCAGCGGATCTCTGGAAACACCATATATTTT. Translating it yields CASSPQRISGNTIYF. The chain is built from TRBV28 and TRBJ1-3, with D uncertain. This CDR3 has 15 residues. With 6 bases removed from V and 0 bases from J, the gap between germline ends came to 12 bases. The germline CDR1 and CDR2 sequences are MDHEN and SYDVKM.

The chain joins TRBV3-1 (or the pseudogene TRBV3-2) to TRBJ1-2; tentative D call: TRBD1 (6 bases). Per germline, CDR1 LGHDT and CDR2 YNNKEL (reference sequence). The CDR3 consists of 16 residues. Trimming took 0 bases from V and 6 from J, leaving 17 bases between them. CDR3 nucleotide sequence: TGTGCCAGCAGCCAAGATAGTCAGGGGATTTTGAATGGCTACACCTTC. Its protein product is CASSQDSQGILNGYTF.

V usage is TRBV18 and J usage is TRBJ2-7; D call uncertain. This CDR3 has 12 residues. V lost 1 base, J lost 4 bases, and 5 bases lay in between. Germline CDR1 KGHSH, CDR2 LQKENI. In nucleotides, the CDR3 is TGTGCCAGCTCACCACGGGCTTACGAGCAGTACTTC. Translated, it gives CASSPRAYEQYF.